This entry lists 13 T cell receptor beta chains sequenced from one sample in a study of CD8+CD57+ T cells in acquired aplastic anemia. Genomic DNA templated the TCR beta VDJ and CDR3 profiling. One entry per CDR3 protein, called by TCRdb with MiXCR from the reads. The profile shows some 280,000 distinct CDR3 sequences, 55% to 65% of them singletons. The sequenced material came from sorted CD4+, CD8+, or CD8+CD57+ T cells (not recorded which) from PBMCs. The receptors stem from a human donor with severe aplastic anemia or a healthy control (not recorded which).

This clonotype was found once. CDR3 loop: CSASEVLTGRYNEQFF. The DNA for the CDR3 is TGCAGTGCTAGCGAAGTGCTCACAGGGCGCTACAATGAGCAGTTCTTC. The chain has TRBV20-1 and TRBJ2-1; tentative D call: TRBD1 (6 bases). The CDR3 has 16 amino acids. Trimming shortened V by 3 bases and J by 3 bases, and 18 bases separated the two germline ends. The V gene's germline CDR1 is DFQATT and CDR2 SNEGSKA (reference sequence).

The chain joins TRBV7-8 to TRBJ2-7; TRBD2 agrees at 8 bases. This CDR3 spans 18 amino acids. Germline CDR1 and CDR2: SGHVS and FQNEAQ. The junction had 14 bases not matched to a gene; V was cut back by 0 bases and J by 4 bases. CDR3 loop: CASSLAEVRTSKLYEQYF. Here the CDR3 DNA reads TGTGCCAGCAGCTTAGCAGAGGTCAGGACTAGCAAATTATACGAGCAGTACTTC.

This clonotype turned up a few times. The chain is built from TRBV13 and TRBJ1-2; 8 bases agree with TRBD1. Germline loops: CDR1 PRHDT, CDR2 FYEKMQ (reference sequence). The CDR3 extends over 12 amino acids. Germline trimming cut 0 bases from V and 11 bases from J; bases unmatched to any gene: 2. Here the CDR3 reads CASSLGDRVYTF. CDR3 bases: TGTGCCAGCAGCTTAGGGGACAGGGTGTACACCTTC.

V is TRBV5-6 and J is TRBJ1-2; TRBD1 agrees at 8 bases. The junction had 4 bases not matched to a gene; V was cut back by 2 bases and J by 4 bases. This CDR3 region has 14 residues. From germline, CDR1 is SGHDT and CDR2 YYEEEE. CDR3 coding DNA: TGTGCCAGCAGCTTAGGAGGACAGGGCTATGGCTACACCTTC. Translating it yields CASSLGGQGYGYTF. Full variable domain (missing parts from reference TRBV5-6 and TRBJ1-2): DAGVTQSPTHLIKTRGQQVTLRCSPKSGHDTVSWYQQALGQGPQFIFQYYEEEERQRGNFPDRFSGHQFPNYSSELNVNALLLGDSALYLCASSLGGQGYGYTFGSGTRLTVV.

The gene calls are TRBV24-1 and TRBJ2-1, with D hard to call. The V gene's germline CDR1 is KGHDR and CDR2 SFDVKD. Trimming cost V 4 bases and J 0 bases, with 9 bases left between them. The CDR3 covers 15 residues. CDR3 sequence: CATSDTDSSYNEQFF. CDR3 in DNA: TGTGCCACCAGTGACACAGATAGCTCCTACAATGAGCAGTTCTTC.

J is TRBJ1-2 and V is TRBV10-3; 9 nucleotides agree with TRBD1. From germline, CDR1 is ENHRY and CDR2 SYGVKD. The CDR3 consists of 12 residues. The V segment lost 7 bases and the J segment 7 bases; nucleotides outside the gene matches: 4. The chain's CDR3 is CAINDRGFGYTF. The DNA of the CDR3 is TGTGCCATCAACGACAGGGGGTTTGGCTACACCTTC.

This chain links TRBV2 with TRBJ1-1, with D unclear. Trimming left V 6 bases short and J 4 bases short, with 15 bases between. Germline CDR1 is SNHLY and CDR2 is FYNNEI. This CDR3 comprises 14 residues. In nucleotides, the CDR3 is TGTGCCAGCAGAGCGACCTGGGCGGGCACTGAAGCTTTCTTT. This gives the protein CASRATWAGTEAFF.

This clonotype was seen many times. This chain joins TRBV6-2 or TRBV6-3 and TRBJ2-1, with D unclear. Germline V lookup: CDR1 MNHEY, CDR2 SVGEGT. The V gene lost 0 bases and the J gene lost 4 bases, with 7 bases spanning the gap. The CDR3 length is 14 residues. The CDR3 nucleotides are TGTGCCAGCAGTTACTCACTCACGTACAATGAGCAGTTCTTC. It is translated as CASSYSLTYNEQFF.

This sequence joins TRBV7-3 and TRBJ2-1; 11 nucleotides line up with TRBD1. The junction had 10 bases not matched to a gene; V was cut back by 5 bases and J by 7 bases. The CDR3 is 16 residues long. CDR1 and CDR2 (germline): SGHTA, FQGTGA. The DNA for the CDR3 is TGTGCCAGCAGCCCGGGGACAGGGGGATTGGTGAATGAGCAGTTCTTC. Translating it yields CASSPGTGGLVNEQFF.

In its sample, this clonotype was seen a few times. A much larger clonotype is one base distant, so this may be a read error. The chain carries TRBV7-9 and TRBJ2-3; 8 bases match TRBD2. CDR3 length equals 15 residues. Germline CDR1 SEHNR, CDR2 FQNEAQ (reference sequence). J gave up 2 bases and V 9 bases, and 10 bases lay outside the gene matches. The CDR3 DNA is TGTGCCAGTACCTTACTAGCGGTGGCCACAGATACGCAGTATTTT. This encodes CASTLLAVATDTQYF.

This clonotype was recorded many times. J is TRBJ1-1 and V is TRBV10-3, with D uncertain. Germline V gives CDR1 ENHRY, CDR2 SYGVKD. The CDR3 is made up of 11 amino acids. V lost 6 bases and J 1 base, leaving 3 bases between the germline ends. This CDR3 is CAIRGNTEAFF. The CDR3 DNA reads TGTGCCATCAGGGGGAACACTGAAGCTTTCTTT.

In its sample, this clonotype was seen a few times. This sequence joins TRBV24-1 and TRBJ2-2, with D perhaps TRBD2 (6 bases). Trimming stripped 5 bases from V and 5 bases from J, with 17 bases between. Germline V gives CDR1 KGHDR, CDR2 SFDVKD. This CDR3 region has 16 residues. The CDR3 DNA is TGTGCCACCAGTGGTACCGGGACTTACTCAACCGGGGAGCTGTTTTTT. It codes for CATSGTGTYSTGELFF.

The chain carries TRBV7-9 and TRBJ1-1, with D possibly matching TRBD1 (5 bases). In germline, CDR1 is SEHNR, CDR2 FQNEAQ (reference sequence). The CDR3 is 12 residues long. Trimming pared 6 bases from V and 0 bases from J, leaving 5 bases between. CDR3: CASRDMNTEAFF. As DNA, the CDR3 is TGTGCCAGCAGGGACATGAACACTGAAGCTTTCTTT.